This TCR beta chain was identified in a study of blood T cell repertoires in COVID-19. Study as a whole: The United States, Italy and Spain provided the acute and convalescent COVID-19 samples.

V lost 5 bases to trimming and J lost 13 bases; unmatched junction nucleotides: 9. This CDR3 has 12 residues. CDR1 MDHEN and CDR2 SYDVKM come from the germline V gene. TCRdb keeps only in-frame clones here, not all; method: immunoSEQ multiplex PCR. The repertoire holds some 180,000 clones, with around 90% as singletons. Sequencing was performed on peripheral blood. The origin of this receptor is a man aged 50 to 60 with acute or convalescent COVID-19. The V gene is TRBV28, the J gene TRBJ1-2; 8 nucleotides align to TRBD1. The CDR3 loop reads CASSLGQGSGTF. In DNA form, the CDR3 reads TGTGCCAGCAGTCTAGGACAGGGAAGCGGCACCTTC.